This T cell receptor (beta chain) is from a study of shared clonotypes between healthy human individuals. Data came from immunoSEQ multiplex PCR; TCRdb stores just in-frame clones and leaves some out. The table has 2 million or so clones, approximately 95% seen once. CDR1 is LGHNA and CDR2 is YNFKEQ in the germline V gene. CDR3 length: 13 residues. V lost 5 bases, J lost 4 bases, and 2 bases stayed unmatched. The J gene is TRBJ1-2, the V gene TRBV4-2; 9 bases line up with TRBD1. The source of this sequence is a man aged 18 to 29 in good health. The sample taken for sequencing was naive CD4+ T cells sorted from blood. Subset defined: CD45RA+ positively selected. The CDR3 here is CASSTTGGYGYTF. For the CDR3, the DNA is TGTGCCAGCAGCACGACAGGGGGCTATGGCTACACCTTC.